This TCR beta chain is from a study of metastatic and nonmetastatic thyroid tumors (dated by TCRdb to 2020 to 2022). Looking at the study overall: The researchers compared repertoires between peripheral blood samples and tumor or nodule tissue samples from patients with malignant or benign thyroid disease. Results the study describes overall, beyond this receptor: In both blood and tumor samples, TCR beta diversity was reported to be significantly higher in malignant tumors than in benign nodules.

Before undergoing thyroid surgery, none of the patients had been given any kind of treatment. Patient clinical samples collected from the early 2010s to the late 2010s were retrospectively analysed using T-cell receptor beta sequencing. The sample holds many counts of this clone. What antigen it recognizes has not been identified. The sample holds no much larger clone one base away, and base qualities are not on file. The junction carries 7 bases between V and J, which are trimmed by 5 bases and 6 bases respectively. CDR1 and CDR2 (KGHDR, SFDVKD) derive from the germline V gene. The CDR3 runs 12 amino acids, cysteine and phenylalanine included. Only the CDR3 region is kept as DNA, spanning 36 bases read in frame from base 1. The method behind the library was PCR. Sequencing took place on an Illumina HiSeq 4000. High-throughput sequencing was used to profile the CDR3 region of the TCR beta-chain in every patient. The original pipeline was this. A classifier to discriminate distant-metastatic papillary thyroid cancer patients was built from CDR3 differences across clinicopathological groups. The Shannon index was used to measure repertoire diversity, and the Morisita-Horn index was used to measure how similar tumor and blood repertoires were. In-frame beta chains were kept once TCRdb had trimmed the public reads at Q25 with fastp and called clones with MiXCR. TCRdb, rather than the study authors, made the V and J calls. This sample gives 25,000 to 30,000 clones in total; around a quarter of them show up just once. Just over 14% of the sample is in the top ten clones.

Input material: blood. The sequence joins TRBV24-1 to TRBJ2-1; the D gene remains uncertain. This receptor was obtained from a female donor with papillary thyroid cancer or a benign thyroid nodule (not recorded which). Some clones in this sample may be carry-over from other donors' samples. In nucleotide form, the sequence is TGTGCCACCAGTGCCGTTCGCAATGAGCAGTTCTTC. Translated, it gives CATSAVRNEQFF.